What follows are 13 T cell receptor beta chains derived from one specimen sequenced in a study of neurological immune-mediated disorders (dated by TCRdb to the late 2010s). The time point tag for this specimen amounts to: longitudinal time-point 3. Receptor amplification or capture employed 5' RACE. Sequencing used an Illumina HiSeq 2500. The raw public data were reprocessed by TCRdb itself: fastp quality trimming at Q25, MiXCR clonotype calling, in-frame beta chains only. Each CDR3 protein gets just one entry, which takes the most common genes and DNA from the rows behind it. The sample includes more than 75,000 distinct CDR3 sequences, with about 4.3% observed a single time. Of the sample, 5% to 6% falls within the top ten clones. The sample comprised PBMCs. The receptors were sampled from a woman aged 60-75 years with multiple sclerosis.

The table lists this clonotype with many counts. This chain links TRBV5-4 with TRBJ1-1, with D tentatively TRBD1 (6 bases). The V end lost 3 bases, the J end lost 1 base, and 13 bases lay between the germline ends. Germline CDR1 is SGHNT and CDR2 is YYREEE (reference sequence). This CDR3 has 15 amino acids. The CDR3 nucleotides are TGTGCCAGCAGCTACCCCGGGACACCGAACACTGAAGCTTTCTTT. This encodes CASSYPGTPNTEAFF.

This clonotype was detected ten times or more. The V call is TRBV20-1, the J call TRBJ2-7; 7 bases match TRBD2. From germline, CDR1 is DFQATT and CDR2 SNEGSKA (reference sequence). With V trimmed by 2 bases and J by 2 bases, 6 bases remained unmatched. The CDR3 extends over 14 amino acids. The CDR3 DNA reads TGCAGTGCTAGACCCCGGGGGGAACCCTACGAGCAGTACTTC. It is translated as CSARPRGEPYEQYF.

There are many counts of this clonotype. This chain links TRBV7-9 with TRBJ2-5; maybe TRBD1 (6 bases). Per the germline V gene, CDR1 is SEHNR and CDR2 is FQNEAQ (reference sequence). The V end lost 11 bases, the J end lost 9 bases, and 22 bases lay between the germline ends. CDR3 length: 13 amino acids. This CDR3 is CAAMVADRTPQYF. CDR3 DNA sequence: TGTGCCGCAATGGTGGCGGACAGAACCCCCCAGTACTTC.

The chain couples TRBV6-4 to TRBJ2-5; TRBD2 matches at 13 bases. The germline gives CDR1 MRHNA, CDR2 SNTAGT. The ends lost 3 bases at V and 2 bases at J; junction bases unmatched: 0. The CDR3 is 15 amino acids. The DNA of the CDR3 is TGTGCCAGCAGTGAGACTAGCGGGGGGCAAGAGACCCAGTACTTC. Its protein product is CASSETSGGQETQYF.

This clonotype was recorded many times. The rearrangement uses TRBV6-1 and TRBJ1-2; TRBD1 agrees at 7 bases. Looked up from germline, CDR1 is MNHNS and CDR2 is SASEGT. There are 15 residues in the CDR3. V was clipped by 6 bases and J by 3 bases; unmatched bases: 10. Here the CDR3 reads CASSSGTDYYYGYTF. CDR3 nucleotide sequence: TGTGCCAGCAGCTCTGGGACAGACTACTACTATGGCTACACCTTC.

This clonotype was seen many times. The gene calls are TRBV20-1 and TRBJ1-2; D is ambiguous. The V gene lost 2 bases and the J gene lost 5 bases, with 9 bases spanning the gap. This CDR3 has 12 residues. Germline lookup yields CDR1 DFQATT and CDR2 SNEGSKA (reference sequence). The CDR3 protein is CSARQSEYGYTF. CDR3 DNA sequence: TGCAGTGCTAGACAGAGCGAATATGGCTACACCTTC.

To note about this clonotype: A read error may explain this, as a much larger clone is one base away. The chain has TRBV6-6 and TRBJ2-7; the match to TRBD1 covers 9 bases. This CDR3 comprises 13 residues. The germline gives CDR1 MNHNY, CDR2 SVGAGI (reference sequence). V gave up 8 bases and J gave up 4 bases; unmatched junction bases: 6. The CDR3 protein is CASGGQGVYEQYF. CDR3 sequence (DNA): TGTGCCAGCGGGGGACAGGGAGTTTACGAGCAGTACTTC.

Relative to its sample, this clonotype is medium-sized. The rearrangement joins TRBV28 to TRBJ2-3, with D perhaps matching TRBD1 (5 bases). The CDR3 extends over 14 amino acids. Germline-derived CDR1 and CDR2 are MDHEN and SYDVKM. The V end was cut by 3 bases, the J end by 3 bases, with 10 bases between. The CDR3: CASSFVAGTDTQYF. The CDR3 nucleotides read TGTGCCAGCAGTTTTGTAGCAGGGACAGATACGCAGTATTTT.

This clonotype has only a few counts. This sequence joins TRBV12-3 or TRBV12-4 and TRBJ1-4; 9 nucleotides line up with TRBD1. The length of the CDR3 is 18 residues. The trim removed 7 bases at V and 0 bases at J, leaving 12 bases unmatched. The CDR3 loop reads CASNIQGALPATNEKLFF. The CDR3 DNA sequence: TGTGCCAGCAATATACAGGGGGCTCTCCCTGCAACTAATGAAAAACTGTTTTTT.

This clonotype has ten or more counts. The rearrangement joins TRBV20-1 to TRBJ1-5; D uncertain. The germline CDR1 and CDR2 sequences are DFQATT and SNEGSKA (reference sequence). The CDR3 contains 13 residues. The V end lost 3 bases, the J end lost 3 bases, and 9 bases lay between the germline ends. This CDR3 is CSASITANQPQHF. The DNA of the CDR3 is TGCAGTGCTAGTATCACGGCCAATCAGCCCCAGCATTTT.

This clonotype was seen repeatedly, ten times or more. J is TRBJ2-7 and V is TRBV6-2 or TRBV6-3; tentative D call: TRBD1 (5 bases). The ends were cut back, 6 bases at V and 4 bases at J, with 13 bases in the middle. CDR1 is MNHEY, CDR2 SVGEGT, per germline. This CDR3 contains 13 residues. CDR3 loop: CASRGPTGYEQYF. The CDR3 nucleotides are TGTGCCAGCAGGGGGCCAACTGGTTACGAGCAGTACTTC.

This clonotype occurred many times. V usage is TRBV20-1 and J usage is TRBJ1-2, with D perhaps matching TRBD1 (5 bases). CDR3 size: 13 residues. The germline V and J ends were trimmed by 1 base and 1 base, with 7 bases remaining between them. Germline loops: CDR1 DFQATT, CDR2 SNEGSKA (reference sequence). The CDR3 reads CSARGGSNYGYTF. In DNA, the CDR3 is TGCAGTGCTAGAGGGGGCAGTAACTATGGCTACACCTTC.

This clonotype has ten or more counts. The chain is built from TRBV15 and TRBJ2-7; TRBD1 might be the D (5 bases). This CDR3 comprises 15 residues. The germline V gene has CDR1 LNHNV and CDR2 YYDKDF (reference sequence). V shed 0 bases and J shed 1 base, with 10 bases lying between them. The CDR3 loop is CATSRDRQPSYEQYF. The CDR3 bases are TGTGCCACCAGCAGAGATAGACAGCCTTCCTACGAGCAGTACTTC.